This T cell receptor (beta chain) was identified in a study of shared clonotypes between healthy human individuals. Study-level findings and limits: Rarefaction gave evidence that sorted-subset sequencing remained incomplete despite large depth.

The CDR3 loop spans 16 amino acids. Germline CDR1 is SGDLS and CDR2 is YYNGEE. With V trimmed by 4 bases and J by 6 bases, 10 bases remained unmatched. This clone was picked up many times. The antigen remains undetermined. Deep-level running was used for the assay. Per the authors' pipeline: Junction-only sequences without quality scores came from ImmunoSEQ, so filtering differed. Assay: immunoSEQ multiplex PCR; the TCRdb copy retains only in-frame clones and omits some. The V and J calls and clone size are taken from that table; D and trimming were inferred from the DNA. The sample carries around 1,900,000 clones, over 85% recorded once. Cells designated naive CD8 were CD45RO-negative and were positively selected for CCR7, with terminally differentiated effector memory CD45RA+ cells excluded.

The chain couples TRBV9 to TRBJ2-1; 10 nucleotides align to TRBD2. The source is a man between 18 and 35 years old in good health. Some clones in this sample may be carry-over from other donors' samples. Sequencing used naive CD8+ T cells from PBMCs. CDR3 in DNA: TGTGCCAGCAGCCCTTCGGAGTCTAGCGGGAGCAATGAGCAGTTCTTC. It translates to CASSPSESSGSNEQFF.